This T cell receptor beta chain was identified in a study of blood T cell repertoires in COVID-19. Study-wide context: Researchers got acute and convalescent COVID-19 samples from the United States, Italy and Spain. T cells, B-cell-depleted T cells, or PBMCs provided the cDNA or gDNA that served as material.

Germline values: CDR1 SEHNR, CDR2 FQNEAQ (reference sequence). The CDR3 length is 14 residues. The germline V and J ends were trimmed by 0 bases and 8 bases, with 13 bases remaining between them. Authors' methods: Reference gene primer amplification in the assay estimated nucleated cell counts. Libraries were prepared by immunoSEQ multiplex PCR; TCRdb keeps only in-frame clonotypes and omits some of them. That table is the source of V, J and clone size, and D and trimming were worked out from the DNA. The table has almost 200,000 clones, 85% seen once. It was during active infection that Seattle patients were enrolled and then longitudinally followed.

The V gene is TRBV7-9, the J gene TRBJ1-2, with D possibly TRBD1 on 6 matching bases. Sequenced input: peripheral blood. The clonotype originates from a man aged 55-75 years with COVID-19, enrolled during active disease. CDR3 protein: CASSLATNREGYTF. The DNA for the CDR3 is TGTGCCAGCAGCTTAGCTACGAACAGGGAGGGCTACACCTTC.